This T cell receptor (beta chain) was recorded in a study of control samples from healthy donors and cancer patients. Germline loops: CDR1 SGHNT, CDR2 YYREEE (reference sequence). V lost 4 bases to trimming and J lost 6 bases, with 10 bases between them. The CDR3 is made up of 13 amino acids. Using immunoSEQ multiplex PCR, the repertoire was profiled, and TCRdb retains in-frame clones only, with some absent. This table has 200,000 or so clones, just under 95% appearing once. Material: blood. The chain uses TRBV5-4 and TRBJ2-2, with D possibly TRBD2 on 5 matching bases. The sequence came from a man aged 50 to 60 in good health. The CDR3 region has the DNA TGTGCCAGCAGCACACCCGGGGCCGGGGAGCTGTTTTTT. Amino acid sequence: CASSTPGAGELFF.